This TCR beta chain was observed in a study of cytomegalovirus exposure and HLA in healthy donors. Some clones are missing from TCRdb's copy, which holds only in-frame ones; the method was immunoSEQ multiplex PCR. The sample lists around 110,000 clones; around 89% were seen once. The sample consisted of PBMCs. This receptor was obtained from a woman younger than 35 in good health and CMV-seropositive.

CDR3 sequence reads: CAISESRQGGPYGYTF. Written as DNA, the CDR3 is TGTGCCATCAGTGAGTCACGACAGGGGGGCCCCTATGGCTACACCTTC. The rearrangement links TRBV10-3 to TRBJ1-2; 9 nucleotides match TRBD1. The CDR3 runs to 16 residues. V dropped 0 bases and J dropped 4; count of bases not matched to a gene: 6. Germline loops: CDR1 ENHRY, CDR2 SYGVKD.